The 4 T cell receptor beta chains listed next were all sequenced from one sample in a study of cytotoxic CD8 clonotypes in ibrutinib-treated CLL. Clones were read by immunoSEQ multiplex PCR, and TCRdb kept only the in-frame ones, dropping some. The sample includes about 9,400 clones, approximately 60% of them seen just once. The sample consisted of PBMCs, taken before ibrutinib treatment. These receptors all stem from a human donor with chronic lymphocytic leukemia.

The rearrangement uses TRBV2 and TRBJ1-3; D is ambiguous. CDR3 length: 15 residues. V lost 4 bases, J lost 0 bases, and 10 bases lay in between. The germline V gene has CDR1 SNHLY and CDR2 FYNNEI. The CDR3 region is CASSGLVDSGNTIYF. The CDR3 DNA reads as TGTGCCAGCAGTGGTTTAGTCGACTCTGGAAACACCATATATTTT.

This clone was detected a few times. V gene TRBV6-1 combines with J gene TRBJ2-5, with D uncertain. This CDR3 comprises 12 residues. V gave up 4 bases and J gave up 2 bases, with 5 bases separating them. Germline V gene lookup returns CDR1 MNHNS and CDR2 SASEGT. The DNA for the CDR3 is TGTGCCAGCAGTGTAGTACAAGAGACCCAGTACTTC. Translated, it gives CASSVVQETQYF.

V gene TRBV5-1 combines with J gene TRBJ2-3; TRBD2 matches 8 bases. The CDR3 consists of 16 residues. Trimming cost V 0 bases and J 6 bases; bases outside gene matches: 9. The V gene's germline CDR1 is SGHRS and CDR2 YFSETQ. CDR3 loop: CASSLVAGTQRDTQYF. CDR3 coding DNA: TGCGCCAGCAGCTTGGTAGCGGGGACCCAGAGGGATACGCAGTATTTT.

The V and J genes are TRBV10-1 and TRBJ1-5; D perhaps matches TRBD1 (5 bases). Trimming took 3 bases from V and 4 from J, leaving 7 bases between them. The CDR3 has 13 residues. CDR1 is WNHNN, CDR2 SYGVQD, per germline (reference sequence). CDR3 protein: CASSERGNQPQHF. For the CDR3, the DNA is TGCGCCAGCAGTGAAAGGGGAAATCAGCCCCAGCATTTT.